This T cell receptor (beta chain) was captured by sequencing in a study of shared clonotypes between healthy human individuals. The study separated CD4+ cells into CD45RA+ naive and CD45RA-negative memory subsets. The CDR3 extends over 11 amino acids. CDR1 is GTSNPN and CDR2 is SVGIG in the germline V gene (reference sequence). Losses at the gene ends were 2 bases for V and 15 bases for J; bases not matched to a gene: 5. The data were produced by immunoSEQ multiplex PCR, yet TCRdb's version contains in-frame clones alone and is incomplete. The data hold fewer than 1.6 million clones, with approximately 98.5% observed a single time.

Sample: naive CD4+ T cells sorted from blood. As to subset: CD45RA+ positively selected. The chain employs TRBV30 and TRBJ2-1, with 9 bases aligning to TRBD1. The receptor was isolated from a man between 25 and 39 years old in good health. CDR3 sequence (DNA): TGTGCCTGGAGTCTGGGACAGGGAAGGTTCTTC. It yields the protein CAWSLGQGRFF.